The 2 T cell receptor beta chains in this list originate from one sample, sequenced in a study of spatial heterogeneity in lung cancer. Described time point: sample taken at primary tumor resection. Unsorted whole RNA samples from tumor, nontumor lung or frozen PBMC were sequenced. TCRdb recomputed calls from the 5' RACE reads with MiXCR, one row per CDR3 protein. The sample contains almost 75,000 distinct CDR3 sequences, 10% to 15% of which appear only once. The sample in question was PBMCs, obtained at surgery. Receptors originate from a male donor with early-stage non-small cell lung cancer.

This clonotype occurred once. CDR3 nucleotide sequence: TGTGCCAGCTCACGGGAGGGGGCTGGCTATGGCTACACCTTC. Its protein product is CASSREGAGYGYTF. The chain recombines TRBV18 with TRBJ1-2, with TRBD1 matching 7 bases. V lost 4 bases, J lost 4 bases, and 6 bases stayed unmatched. The CDR3 spans 14 residues. Germline values: CDR1 KGHSH, CDR2 LQKENI.

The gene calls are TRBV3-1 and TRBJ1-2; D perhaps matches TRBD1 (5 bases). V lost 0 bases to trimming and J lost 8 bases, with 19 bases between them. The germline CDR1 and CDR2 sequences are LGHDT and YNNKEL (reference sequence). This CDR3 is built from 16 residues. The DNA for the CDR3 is TGTGCCAGCAGCCAAGAGGTGTTGGGACGGAGCTTGGGCTACACCTTC. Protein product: CASSQEVLGRSLGYTF.